This TCR beta chain emerged from a study of T cell responses to AZD1222 COVID-19 vaccine. The data were produced by immunoSEQ multiplex PCR, yet TCRdb's version contains in-frame clones alone and is incomplete. The sample shows about 120,000 clones, about 88% of them seen only once. Points on this clone: The antigen remains undetermined.

Study conclusions and caveats: Regions left unmutated in variants are reportedly the target of nearly half of spike-specific TCRs. None of the repertoires were sampled until the peak T cell response had passed. Mapped onto spike, vaccine-associated CD4 TCRs spanned it and were dominant at 160-218 and 743-854.

Trimming took 1 base from V and 9 from J; bases not matched to a gene: 10. The CDR3 extends over 16 amino acids. Germline V lookup: CDR1 MGHRA, CDR2 YSYEKL. The sequence came from an adult in good health. This rearrangement joins TRBV4-1 to TRBJ2-1; TRBD1 matches at 9 bases. The sequencing here drew on peripheral blood, taken on day 0 of AZD1222 vaccination. CDR3: CASSQVSDRGGLEQFF. Here the CDR3 DNA reads TGCGCCAGCAGCCAAGTCTCAGACAGGGGGGGACTTGAGCAGTTCTTC.